The clone carrying this T cell receptor (beta chain) was recorded many times. Its antigen is not known. This entry belongs to a study of identical twins. Notes on the study in general: Where beta out-of-frame sequences were concerned, excess twin sharing was weaker.

TCRdb reprocessed the 5' RACE reads via MiXCR and lists one record per CDR3 protein. The table includes around 250,000 distinct CDR3 sequences, roughly 12% detected once. The germline V gene encodes CDR1 SGDLS and CDR2 YYNGEE. This CDR3 comprises 15 residues. Trimming at V came to 3 bases and at J to 5 bases, leaving 7 bases not matched to a gene. The data also belong to a second study, concerning yellow fever vaccine responses in identical twins. That report notes: Twin vaccine T cell responses reportedly seemed partly convergent, partly personalized.

The V gene is TRBV9, the J gene TRBJ1-4, with 7 bases lining up with TRBD1. This sequence originates from a young woman in good health. The sample taken for sequencing was memory (CD45RO+) T cells sorted from blood. CDR3 sequence: CASSESGTANEKLFF. As DNA, the CDR3 is TGTGCCAGCAGCGAGTCCGGGACAGCAAATGAAAAACTGTTTTTT.